This T cell receptor beta chain was sequenced in a study of T cells in Graves' hyperthyroidism and ophthalmopathy. Findings and limits, study-wide: Most thyroid clonotypes that were expanded above 0.001 also turned up in blood.

Among ophthalmopathy patients, the Clinical Activity Score reached at least 3, the NOSPECS grade reached at least 4, and duration remained under 3 months. Clinical symptoms, serum thyroxine, TRAb, thyroid ultrasound and orbital computed tomography informed diagnoses. This clonotype has at least ten counts. Its antigen is undetermined. Amplification of TCR beta CDR3 regions was performed using RNA transcripts as template. First-round RT-PCR of the TCR CDR3 relied on the HTBI primer set. TCRdb ran MiXCR on the multiplex PCR reads and lists one entry per CDR3 protein. Among around 600,000 distinct CDR3 sequences listed, roughly 15% were seen once. The CDR3 has 16 residues. V lost 0 bases and J lost 1, with 10 bases in between. The germline V gene encodes CDR1 MNHEY and CDR2 SVGEGT.

The specimen sequenced was blood. This sequence originates from a woman aged 50 to 60 with Graves' ophthalmopathy. This sequence joins TRBV6-2 or TRBV6-3 and TRBJ2-1; D gene uncertain. The CDR3 loop is CASSYSGRRSYNEQFF. The CDR3 DNA reads as TGTGCCAGCAGTTACTCAGGGCGTCGGTCCTACAATGAGCAGTTCTTC.